This T cell receptor beta chain was obtained from a study of blood T cell repertoires in COVID-19. Across the study: Collection of acute and convalescent COVID-19 samples took place in the United States, Italy and Spain. T cells, B-cell-depleted T cells, or PBMCs provided the cDNA or gDNA that served as material.

The protocol was immunoSEQ multiplex PCR, while the TCRdb copy is restricted to in-frame clones and leaves out a portion. The sample has around 150,000 clones, roughly 79% seen once. Participant age was about 18 to 95 years, and participants resided in roughly 25 US areas. Two negative PCRs, clearance, or symptom resolution were required of recovered Cohort 3 donors. With 3 bases removed from V and 0 bases from J, the gap between germline ends came to 16 bases. Germline assignment: CDR1 MGHRA and CDR2 YSYEKL. The CDR3 runs to 17 residues. This sequence joins TRBV4-1 and TRBJ2-3, with D possibly being TRBD1 (6 bases). The TCR sequence derives from a woman aged 45 to 65 who had recovered from COVID-19. The sequenced material came from PBMCs or T cells enriched from blood (not recorded which). As DNA, the CDR3 is TGCGCCAGCAGCCATGATACCGGGACATTTAGCACAGATACGCAGTATTTT. Amino acid sequence: CASSHDTGTFSTDTQYF.